The subject of this entry is one TCR beta chain. The sample belongs to a study of technical replicates of blood from a few donors. Measured with immunoSEQ multiplex PCR; TCRdb has only the in-frame clones, and not every one. The sample lists roughly 56,000 clones; more than 75% were seen once. The V gene's germline CDR1 is MNHNS and CDR2 SASEGT. CDR3 length equals 14 residues. The V gene end was trimmed by 10 bases and the J gene end by 1 base; junction bases not matched to a gene: 9. This clonotype was sampled from a human donor in good health. Some clones in this sample may be carry-over from other donors' samples. The chain carries TRBV6-1 and TRBJ2-7, with 8 bases that match TRBD1. Sequencing used PBMCs. CDR3 region: CATWAGQVSYEQYF. For the CDR3, the DNA is TGTGCCACGTGGGCGGGACAGGTTTCCTACGAGCAGTACTTC.